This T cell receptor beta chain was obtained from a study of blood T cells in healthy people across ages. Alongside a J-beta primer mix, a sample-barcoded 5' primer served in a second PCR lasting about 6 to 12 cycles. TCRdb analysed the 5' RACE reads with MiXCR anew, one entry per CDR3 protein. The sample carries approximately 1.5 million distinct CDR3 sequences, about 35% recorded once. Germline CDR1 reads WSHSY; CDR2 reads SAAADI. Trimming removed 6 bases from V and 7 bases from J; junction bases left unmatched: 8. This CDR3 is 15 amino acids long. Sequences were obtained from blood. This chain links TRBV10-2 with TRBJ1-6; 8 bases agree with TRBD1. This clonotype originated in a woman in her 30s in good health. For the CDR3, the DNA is TGCGCCAGCAGCCGACAGGGGATGGGGAATTCACCCCTCCACTTT. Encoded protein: CASSRQGMGNSPLHF.